The present entry profiles one TCR beta chain with its context. Its antigen is currently unknown. This entry is derived from a study of cytomegalovirus exposure and HLA in healthy donors. Study-level points and caveats: Rare sequences made up most TCRs, while some public TCRs were found in many donors. Among TCR beta chains, those listed as cytomegalovirus-associated numbered around 180. In vitro assays verified that three CMV-associated chains recognized CMV antigens specifically. According to a subsequent analysis, TCR clusters identified in the first cohort showed a tendency to co-occur across the approximately 120 validation repertoires.

Looked up from germline, CDR1 is MDHEN and CDR2 is SYDVKM. The germline V and J ends were trimmed by 3 bases and 7 bases, with 12 bases remaining between them. The CDR3 runs to 14 residues. Clones were read by immunoSEQ multiplex PCR, and TCRdb kept only the in-frame ones, dropping some. There are about 88,000 clones in the sample; approximately 88% occur only once, and 9% to 13% lies in the top ten. The material sequenced was PBMCs. The sequence was collected from a woman aged 18-30 years in good health and CMV-seropositive. The rearrangement links TRBV28 to TRBJ1-4, with a weak D call TRBD1 (5 bases). The CDR3, as DNA: TGTGCCAGCAGTTTGGGGGGGAGTGGTGAAAAACTGTTTTTT. It is translated as CASSLGGSGEKLFF.